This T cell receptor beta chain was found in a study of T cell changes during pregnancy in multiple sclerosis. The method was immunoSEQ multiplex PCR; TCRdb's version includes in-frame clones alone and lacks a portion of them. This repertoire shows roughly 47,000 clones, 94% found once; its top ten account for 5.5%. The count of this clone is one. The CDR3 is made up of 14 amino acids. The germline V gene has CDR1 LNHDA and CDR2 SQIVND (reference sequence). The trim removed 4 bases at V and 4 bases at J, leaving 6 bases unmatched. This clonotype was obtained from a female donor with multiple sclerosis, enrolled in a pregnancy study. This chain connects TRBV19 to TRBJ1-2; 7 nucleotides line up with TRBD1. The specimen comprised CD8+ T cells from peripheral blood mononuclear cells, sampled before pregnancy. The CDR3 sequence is CASSRTGGTYGYTF. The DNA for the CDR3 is TGTGCCAGTAGTAGGACAGGTGGGACCTATGGCTACACCTTC.